The 10 T cell receptor beta chains below all came from one sample that was sequenced in a study of identical twins. TCRdb independently ran MiXCR on the 5' RACE reads; one entry per CDR3 protein. The sample yields about 240,000 distinct CDR3 sequences, about 10% seen once. The sequenced sample was memory T cells sorted from blood. These receptors all stem from a man between 50 and 59 years old in good health.

The chain combines TRBV20-1 with TRBJ2-7; 9 bases align to TRBD2. Losses at the gene ends were 0 bases for V and 0 bases for J; bases not matched to a gene: 6. CDR1 is DFQATT and CDR2 is SNEGSKA in the germline V gene (reference sequence). The CDR3 runs to 16 residues. The CDR3 nucleotides read TGCAGTGCTAGAGATTTATTTAGCGGGAGCTCCTACGAGCAGTACTTC. It encodes CSARDLFSGSSYEQYF.

This sequence joins TRBV7-2 and TRBJ2-4; 7 bases match TRBD1. After removal of 5 bases from V and 13 bases from J, the junction contained 8 bases not matched to a gene. CDR3 length: 12 amino acids. The germline gives CDR1 SGHTA, CDR2 FQGNSA. Written as DNA, the CDR3 is TGTGCCAGCAGCACCCGGACAGGTCCACAGTACTTC. Translating gives CASSTRTGPQYF.

V usage is TRBV2 and J usage is TRBJ2-2, with D maybe TRBD2 (6 bases). Germline CDR1 is SNHLY and CDR2 is FYNNEI. V dropped 8 bases and J dropped 0 bases, with 10 bases sitting between them. CDR3 length equals 14 residues. The CDR3 sequence is CASGGTSNTGELFF. CDR3 nucleotide sequence: TGTGCCAGCGGGGGGACCTCGAACACCGGGGAGCTGTTTTTT.

The chain combines TRBV5-1 with TRBJ2-1, with a possible D match to TRBD2 (6 bases). The CDR3 covers 14 residues. Trimming left V 0 bases short and J 6 bases short, with 10 bases between. Germline V gene lookup returns CDR1 SGHRS and CDR2 YFSETQ. The CDR3 reads CASSLGGTVNEQFF. In DNA, the CDR3 is TGCGCCAGCAGCTTGGGAGGGACTGTCAATGAGCAGTTCTTC.

This clonotype showed up many times. This sequence joins TRBV20-1 and TRBJ1-6; 7 positions agree with TRBD1. Germline V gene data show CDR1 as DFQATT and CDR2 as SNEGSKA (reference sequence). The CDR3 totals 13 residues. V gave up 6 bases and J gave up 5 bases; unmatched junction bases: 4. The CDR3 DNA follows: TGCAGTGCCACGGGACAGAATAATTCACCCCTCCACTTT. Translating gives CSATGQNNSPLHF.

This clonotype has a handful of counts. The J gene is TRBJ2-1, the V gene TRBV3-1; 12 nucleotides line up with TRBD1. Germline-derived CDR1 and CDR2 are LGHDT and YNNKEL (reference sequence). The CDR3 length is 15 residues. V was pared by 3 bases and J by 7 bases, with 4 bases of the junction left unmatched. This CDR3 is CASSQGTGGMNEQFF. The CDR3 bases are TGTGCCAGCAGCCAGGGGACAGGGGGCATGAATGAGCAGTTCTTC.

The chain employs TRBV12-3 or TRBV12-4 and TRBJ1-6, with 10 positions matching TRBD1. The length of the CDR3 is 14 residues. Germline trimming cut 6 bases from V and 9 bases from J; bases unmatched to any gene: 5. The CDR3 DNA is TGTGCCAGCAGACGGGGACAGGGGACTTCACCCCTCCACTTT. Translating gives CASRRGQGTSPLHF.

The rearrangement links TRBV4-3 to TRBJ2-7, with a weak D call TRBD1 (6 bases). V was shortened by 0 bases and J by 5 bases, with 23 bases between the two germline ends. The CDR3 covers 18 residues. Germline CDR1 and CDR2: LGHNA and YSLEER. Here the CDR3 DNA reads TGCGCCAGCAGCCAAGATAATCTTATCGGGCAGGGGACGCACGAGCAGTACTTC. Translation gives CASSQDNLIGQGTHEQYF.

The sample holds many counts of this clonotype. This rearrangement joins TRBV10-3 to TRBJ1-2, with 11 bases lining up with TRBD1. V shed 10 bases and J 7 bases; nucleotides not matched to a gene: 5. Germline V gene sequence: CDR1 ENHRY, CDR2 SYGVKD. This CDR3 comprises 12 residues. The CDR3 spells CATRTGGVGYTF. Written as DNA, the CDR3 is TGTGCCACCAGGACAGGGGGCGTTGGCTACACCTTC.

V is TRBV11-2 and J is TRBJ2-1, with 8 bases that match TRBD2. This CDR3 is built from 14 residues. Germline V CDR1 and CDR2: SGHAT, FQNNGV. V dropped 4 bases and J dropped 5; count of bases not matched to a gene: 4. In DNA form, the CDR3 reads TGTGCCAGCAGCTCACTAGCGGACGACAATGAGCAGTTCTTC. Its translation: CASSSLADDNEQFF.